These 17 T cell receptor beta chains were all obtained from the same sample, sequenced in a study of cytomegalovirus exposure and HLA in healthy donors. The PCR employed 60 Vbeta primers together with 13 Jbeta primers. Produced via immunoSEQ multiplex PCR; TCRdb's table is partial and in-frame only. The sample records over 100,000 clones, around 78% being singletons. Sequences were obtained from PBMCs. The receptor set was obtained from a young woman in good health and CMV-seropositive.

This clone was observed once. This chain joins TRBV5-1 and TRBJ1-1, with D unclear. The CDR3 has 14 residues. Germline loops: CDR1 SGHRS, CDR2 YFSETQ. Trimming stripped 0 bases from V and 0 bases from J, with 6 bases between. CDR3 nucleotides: TGCGCCAGCAGCTTGGACAGATTGAACACTGAAGCTTTCTTT. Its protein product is CASSLDRLNTEAFF.

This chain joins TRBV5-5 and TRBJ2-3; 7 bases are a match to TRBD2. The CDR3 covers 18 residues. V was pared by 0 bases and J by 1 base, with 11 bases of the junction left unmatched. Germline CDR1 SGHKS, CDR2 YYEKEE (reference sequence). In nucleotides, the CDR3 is TGTGCCAGCAGCTTGGGCGTTTTTGGGGGGGTCGGCACAGATACGCAGTATTTT. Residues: CASSLGVFGGVGTDTQYF.

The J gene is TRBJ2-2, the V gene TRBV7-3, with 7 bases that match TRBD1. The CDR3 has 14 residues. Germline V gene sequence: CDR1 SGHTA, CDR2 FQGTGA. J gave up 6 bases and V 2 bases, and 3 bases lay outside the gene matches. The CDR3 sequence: CASSLGTAAGELFF. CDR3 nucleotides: TGTGCCAGCAGCTTAGGGACAGCAGCCGGGGAGCTGTTTTTT.

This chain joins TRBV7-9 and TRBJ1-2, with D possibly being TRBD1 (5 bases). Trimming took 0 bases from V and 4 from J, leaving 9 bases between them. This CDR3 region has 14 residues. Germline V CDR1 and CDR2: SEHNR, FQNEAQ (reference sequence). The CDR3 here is CASSLAGDFYGYTF. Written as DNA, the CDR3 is TGTGCCAGCAGCTTAGCCGGGGACTTCTATGGCTACACCTTC.

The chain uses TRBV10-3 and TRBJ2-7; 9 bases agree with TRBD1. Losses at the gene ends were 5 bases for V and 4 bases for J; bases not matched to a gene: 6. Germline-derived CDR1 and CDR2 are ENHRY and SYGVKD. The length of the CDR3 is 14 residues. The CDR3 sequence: CAISTGGADYEQYF. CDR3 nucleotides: TGTGCCATCAGTACAGGGGGCGCGGATTACGAGCAGTACTTC.

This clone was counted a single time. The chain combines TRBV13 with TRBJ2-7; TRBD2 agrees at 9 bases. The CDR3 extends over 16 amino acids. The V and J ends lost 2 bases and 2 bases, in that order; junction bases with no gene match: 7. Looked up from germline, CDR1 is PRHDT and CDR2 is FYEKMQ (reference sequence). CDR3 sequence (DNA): TGTGCCAGCAGCTTAAGGGGTGCGGGGGGGGCCTACGAGCAGTACTTC. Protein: CASSLRGAGGAYEQYF.

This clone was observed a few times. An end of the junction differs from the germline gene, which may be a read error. Here the CDR3 reads CSSSLGAGGEKLFF. The CDR3 DNA reads as TGTTCCAGCAGCCTTGGGGCAGGTGGGGAAAAACTGTTTTTT. The chain combines TRBV7-9 with TRBJ1-4; TRBD1 is a possible D gene (5 bases). CDR3 length: 14 amino acids. Germline CDR1 reads SEHNR; CDR2 reads FQNEAQ (reference sequence).

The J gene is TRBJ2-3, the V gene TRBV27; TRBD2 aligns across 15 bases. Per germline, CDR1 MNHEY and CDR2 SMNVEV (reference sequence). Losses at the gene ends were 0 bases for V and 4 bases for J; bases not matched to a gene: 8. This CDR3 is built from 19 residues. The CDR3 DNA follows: TGTGCCAGCAGTTTATCGGGACTAGCGGGGGGCCAGAGGGCAGATACGCAGTATTTT. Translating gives CASSLSGLAGGQRADTQYF.

The CDR3: CSVEPVGVRTDTQYF. CDR3 DNA sequence: TGCAGCGTGGAGCCTGTCGGGGTAAGGACAGATACGCAGTATTTT. V usage is TRBV29-1 and J usage is TRBJ2-3; D may be TRBD2 (5 bases). The CDR3 sequence is 15 residues long. The germline CDR1 and CDR2 sequences are SQVTM and ANQGSEA. Trimming stripped 6 bases from V and 3 bases from J, with 19 bases between.

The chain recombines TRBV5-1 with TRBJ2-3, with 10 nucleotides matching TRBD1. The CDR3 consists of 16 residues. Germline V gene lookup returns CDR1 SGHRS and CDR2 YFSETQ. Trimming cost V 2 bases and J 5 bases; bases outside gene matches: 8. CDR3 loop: CASSFPGQGSGDTQYF. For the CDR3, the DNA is TGCGCCAGCAGCTTCCCGGGACAGGGGTCGGGAGATACGCAGTATTTT. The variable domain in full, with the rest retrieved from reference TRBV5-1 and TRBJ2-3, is KAGVTQTPRYLIKTRGQQVTLSCSPISGHRSVSWYQQTPGQGLQFLFEYFSETQRNKGNFPGRFSGRQFSNSRSEMNVSTLELGDSALYLCASSFPGQGSGDTQYFGPGTRLTVL.

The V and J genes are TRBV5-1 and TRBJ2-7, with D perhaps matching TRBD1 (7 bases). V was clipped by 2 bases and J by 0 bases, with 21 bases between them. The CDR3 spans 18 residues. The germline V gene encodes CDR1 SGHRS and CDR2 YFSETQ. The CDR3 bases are TGCGCCAGCAGCTTATACTCGTTATCTCAGGGGGGCTCCTACGAGCAGTACTTC. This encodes CASSLYSLSQGGSYEQYF. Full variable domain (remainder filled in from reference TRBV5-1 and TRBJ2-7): KAGVTQTPRYLIKTRGQQVTLSCSPISGHRSVSWYQQTPGQGLQFLFEYFSETQRNKGNFPGRFSGRQFSNSRSEMNVSTLELGDSALYLCASSLYSLSQGGSYEQYFGPGTRLTVT.

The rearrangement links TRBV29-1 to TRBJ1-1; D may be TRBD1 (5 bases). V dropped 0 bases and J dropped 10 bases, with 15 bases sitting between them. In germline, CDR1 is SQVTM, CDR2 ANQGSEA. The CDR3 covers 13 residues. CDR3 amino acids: CSVEDEGELGAFF. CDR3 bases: TGCAGCGTTGAAGATGAAGGGGAATTGGGAGCTTTCTTT.

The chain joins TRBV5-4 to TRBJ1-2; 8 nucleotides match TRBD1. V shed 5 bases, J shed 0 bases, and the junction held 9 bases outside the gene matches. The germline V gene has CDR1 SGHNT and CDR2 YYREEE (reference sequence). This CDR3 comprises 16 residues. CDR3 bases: TGTGCCAGCAGGAATGAACAGGGGGATGCTAACTATGGCTACACCTTC. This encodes CASRNEQGDANYGYTF.

Here the CDR3 reads CASSQTRTENTEAFF. Written as DNA, the CDR3 is TGCGCCAGCAGCCAAACCAGGACAGAGAACACTGAAGCTTTCTTT. The gene calls are TRBV4-1 and TRBJ1-1; D is possibly TRBD1 (6 bases). The germline V gene encodes CDR1 MGHRA and CDR2 YSYEKL. With 2 bases removed from V and 1 base from J, the gap between germline ends came to 11 bases. There are 15 residues in the CDR3.

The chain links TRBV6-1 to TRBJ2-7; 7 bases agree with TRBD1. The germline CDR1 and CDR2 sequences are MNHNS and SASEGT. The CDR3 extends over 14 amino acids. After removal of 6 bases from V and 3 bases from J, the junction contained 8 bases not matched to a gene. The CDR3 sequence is CASRTRQGGYEQYF. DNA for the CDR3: TGTGCCAGCAGGACCCGACAGGGCGGCTACGAGCAGTACTTC.

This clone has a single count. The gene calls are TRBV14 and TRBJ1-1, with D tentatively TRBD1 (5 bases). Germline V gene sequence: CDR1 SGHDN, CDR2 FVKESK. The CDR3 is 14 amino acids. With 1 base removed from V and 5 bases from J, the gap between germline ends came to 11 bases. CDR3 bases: TGTGCCAGCAGCCAAGTAGGGGCGCGAACTGAAGCTTTCTTT. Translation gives CASSQVGARTEAFF.

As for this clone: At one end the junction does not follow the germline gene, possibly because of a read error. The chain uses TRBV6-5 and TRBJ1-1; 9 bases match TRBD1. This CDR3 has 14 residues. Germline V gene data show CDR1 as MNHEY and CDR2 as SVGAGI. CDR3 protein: CASSERGTGIGGTF. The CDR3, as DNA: TGTGCCAGCAGTGAAAGGGGGACAGGGATCGGAGGGACCTTT.